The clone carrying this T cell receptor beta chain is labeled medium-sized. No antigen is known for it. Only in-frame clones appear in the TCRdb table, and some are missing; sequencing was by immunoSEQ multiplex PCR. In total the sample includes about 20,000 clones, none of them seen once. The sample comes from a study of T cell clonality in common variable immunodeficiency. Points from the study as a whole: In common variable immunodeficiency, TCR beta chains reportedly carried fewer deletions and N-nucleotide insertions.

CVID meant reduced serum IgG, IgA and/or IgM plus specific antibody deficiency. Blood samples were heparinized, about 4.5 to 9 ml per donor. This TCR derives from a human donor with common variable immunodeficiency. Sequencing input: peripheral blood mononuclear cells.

This chain's CDR3 is CASSLDGTSTDTQYF. CDR3 DNA (partial): TGTGCCAGCAGCTTGGATGGGACTAGCACAGATACG. This sequence joins TRBV5-4 and TRBJ2-3; a possible D gene is TRBD2 (6 bases). The read terminates 3 residues ahead of where the CDR3 ends, so the germline J gene completes it. Germline CDR1 SGHNT, CDR2 YYREEE (reference sequence). V lost 0 bases, J lost 0 bases, and 8 bases lay in between. The CDR3 has 15 amino acids. Full variable domain (remainder filled in from reference TRBV5-4 and TRBJ2-3): ETGVTQSPTHLIKTRGQQVTLRCSSQSGHNTVSWYQQALGQGPQFIFQYYREEENGRGNFPPRFSGLQFPNYSSELNVNALELDDSALYLCASSLDGTSTDTQYFGPGTRLTVL.